Below are 2 T cell receptor beta chains sequenced from a single sample in a study of vaccination and CD4 T cells after COVID-19 (dated by TCRdb to 2021 to 2024). The library was produced with PCR. Sequencing relied on an Illumina iSeq 100. TCR sequencing of DNA from cultured CD4+ T cells used the Oncomine TCR Beta short-read assay at the Johns Hopkins FTIC core. The public sequencing data were trimmed at Q25 with fastp and processed into clonotypes with MiXCR by TCRdb, which kept only in-frame beta chains. Each record represents a unique CDR3 protein, reported with the most common genes and DNA among its rows. This sample gives about 20,000 distinct CDR3 sequences in total; less than 65% of them show up just once. The ten largest account for 8% to 9.5% of the sample. No cognate antigen is known for these TCRs. The intended sense of this specimen's treatment or condition label: roughly 10-day PBMC culture with coronavirus spike peptide pools or control peptides (ViraFEST assay).

The sequencing here drew on CD4+ T cells from blood, cultured in vitro, taken after SARS-CoV-2 vaccination. The receptors come from a human donor who had recovered from COVID-19.

This chain connects TRBV6-2 or TRBV6-3 to TRBJ1-6; 7 bases agree with TRBD1. CDR3 length: 19 residues. V shed 6 bases and J 3 bases; nucleotides not matched to a gene: 17. Germline CDR1 and CDR2: MNHEY and SVGEGT. CDR3 sequence: CASRYLPGQDDFYNSPLHF. The CDR3 nucleotides read TGTGCCAGCAGGTACCTCCCCGGACAGGATGATTTCTATAATTCACCCCTCCACTTT.

This chain uses TRBV6-2 or TRBV6-3 with TRBJ2-2; possible D gene TRBD1, 6 bases. The V end lost 9 bases, the J end lost 7 bases, and 21 bases lay between the germline ends. This CDR3 is 15 amino acids long. Germline V lookup: CDR1 MNHEY, CDR2 SVGEGT. Here the CDR3 reads CASGTGTTRGGELFF. The CDR3 coding sequence is TGTGCCAGTGGGACCGGGACAACGAGGGGCGGGGAGCTGTTTTTT.